This T cell receptor (beta chain) was captured in a study of immune reconstitution after stem cell transplant in scleroderma listed by TCRdb under 2017. The table lists this clonotype with a few counts. Its specific antigen is unknown. No much larger clone is present one base from it, and per-base qualities are unavailable. Libraries came from RT-PCR. These reads were obtained on an Illumina MiSeq. Through fastp at Q25 and MiXCR, TCRdb rebuilt clones from the public reads, retaining in-frame beta chains. Each CDR3 protein gets just one entry, which takes the most common genes and DNA from the rows behind it. The sample table shows just under 5,000 distinct CDR3 sequences, and 7.5% to 8.5% are seen once. The ten largest account for 4% to 5% of the sample. V loses 3 bases at its end and J loses 1 base; junction bases beyond the gene matches: 2. From cysteine to phenylalanine, the CDR3 is 15 amino acids long. Of the read, only the CDR3 DNA is kept; its 45 bases are in frame from base 1.

The chain is made from TRBV12-3 or TRBV12-4 and TRBJ1-5; TRBD1 aligns with 8 central bases. The TCR sequence derives from a male donor with systemic sclerosis. This specimen was acquired before or after autologous hematopoietic stem cell transplantation (not recorded which). The nucleotide sequence is given as TGTGCCAGCAGTTTGTGGACAGGGAGCAATCAGCCCCAGCATTTT. It translates as CASSLWTGSNQPQHF.